This TCR beta chain was identified in a study of OX40 agonist ivuxolimab in advanced cancers. Across the study: The study gave patients intravenous ivuxolimab at 0.01 to 10 mg/kg every 2 weeks. Hepatocellular carcinoma, melanoma, renal cell or head and neck cancer was diagnosed in the dose-escalation patients.

General observations from the study: At 0.1 to 3.0 mg/kg, clonal expansion of CD4+ and CD8+ blood T cells had occurred by week 6.

With respect to this clone: Its cognate antigen is unknown.

Data came from immunoSEQ multiplex PCR; TCRdb stores just in-frame clones and leaves some out. The table has 37,000 or so clones, roughly 84% seen once. The receptor was derived from an adult with an advanced solid tumor such as melanoma, head and neck, liver or kidney cancer. Material: CD4+ or CD8+ T cells sorted from blood, obtained in a trial of the OX40 agonist ivuxolimab.

The CDR3 sequence: CASRRRDRENTEAFF. CDR3 nucleotides: TGTGCCAGCCGCCGCCGAGACAGGGAGAACACTGAAGCTTTCTTT. The chain has TRBV19 and TRBJ1-1; 7 bases align to TRBD1. The CDR3 length is 15 residues. Germline CDR1 is LNHDA and CDR2 is SQIVND (reference sequence). Trimming at V came to 9 bases and at J to 1 base, leaving 11 bases not matched to a gene.